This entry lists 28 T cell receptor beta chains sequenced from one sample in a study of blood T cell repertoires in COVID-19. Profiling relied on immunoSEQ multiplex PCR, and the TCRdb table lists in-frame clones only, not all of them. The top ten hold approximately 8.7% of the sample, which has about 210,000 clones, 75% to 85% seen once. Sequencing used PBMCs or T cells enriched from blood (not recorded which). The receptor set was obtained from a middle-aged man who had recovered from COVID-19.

Written as DNA, the CDR3 is TGTGCCAGCAGTACCCCCCTGACTGCCGAAGCTTTCTTT. As protein: CASSTPLTAEAFF. The rearrangement uses TRBV6-5 and TRBJ1-1; no definite D call. Deletions cut 5 bases from V and 8 bases from J, with 15 bases between. This CDR3 is 13 amino acids long. Germline V gives CDR1 MNHEY, CDR2 SVGAGI.

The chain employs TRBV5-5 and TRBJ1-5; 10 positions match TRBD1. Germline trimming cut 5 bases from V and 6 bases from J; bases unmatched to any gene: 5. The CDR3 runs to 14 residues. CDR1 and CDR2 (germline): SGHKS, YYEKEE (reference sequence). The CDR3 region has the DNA TGTGCCAGCAGTTTTGACAGGGGGCCTCAGCCCCAGCATTTT. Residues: CASSFDRGPQPQHF.

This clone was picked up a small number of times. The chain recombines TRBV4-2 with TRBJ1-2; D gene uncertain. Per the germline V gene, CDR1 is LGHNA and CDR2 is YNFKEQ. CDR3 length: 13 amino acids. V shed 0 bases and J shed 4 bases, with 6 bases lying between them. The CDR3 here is CASSQEGSYGYTF. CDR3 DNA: TGTGCCAGCAGCCAAGAGGGGAGCTATGGCTACACCTTC.

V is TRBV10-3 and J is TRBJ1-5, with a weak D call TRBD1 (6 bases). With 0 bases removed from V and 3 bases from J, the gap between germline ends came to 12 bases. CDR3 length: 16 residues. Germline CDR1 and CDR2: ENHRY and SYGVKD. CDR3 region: CAISESPDRHNQPQHF. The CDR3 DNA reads TGTGCCATCAGTGAGTCCCCCGACAGGCACAATCAGCCCCAGCATTTT.

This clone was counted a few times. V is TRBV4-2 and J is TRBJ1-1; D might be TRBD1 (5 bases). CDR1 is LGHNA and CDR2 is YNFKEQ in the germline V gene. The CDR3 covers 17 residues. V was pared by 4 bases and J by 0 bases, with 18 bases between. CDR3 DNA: TGTGCCAGCAGCCTCCACGCCCTCCAGGGCATGAACACTGAAGCTTTCTTT. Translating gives CASSLHALQGMNTEAFF.

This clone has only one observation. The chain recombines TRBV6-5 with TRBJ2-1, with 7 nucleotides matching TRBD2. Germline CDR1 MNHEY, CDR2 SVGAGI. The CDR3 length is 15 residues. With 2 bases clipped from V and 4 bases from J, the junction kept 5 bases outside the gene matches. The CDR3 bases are TGTGCCAGCAGTTACGGCAGGGAGGGTTACAATGAGCAGTTCTTC. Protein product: CASSYGREGYNEQFF.

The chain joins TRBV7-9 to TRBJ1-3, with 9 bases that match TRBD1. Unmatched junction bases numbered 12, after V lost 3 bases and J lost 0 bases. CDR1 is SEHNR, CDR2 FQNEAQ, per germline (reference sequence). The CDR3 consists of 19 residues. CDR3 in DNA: TGTGCCAGCAGCTTTAGAGCAGGGGGACAGGGAAGCTCTGGAAACACCATATATTTT. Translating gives CASSFRAGGQGSSGNTIYF.

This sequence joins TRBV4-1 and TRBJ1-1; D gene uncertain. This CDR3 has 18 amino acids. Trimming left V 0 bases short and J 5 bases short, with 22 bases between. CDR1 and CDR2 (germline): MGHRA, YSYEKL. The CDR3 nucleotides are TGCGCCAGCAGCCAAGATCGCAGCGAGGCCAACAACCAAACTGAAGCTTTCTTT. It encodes CASSQDRSEANNQTEAFF.

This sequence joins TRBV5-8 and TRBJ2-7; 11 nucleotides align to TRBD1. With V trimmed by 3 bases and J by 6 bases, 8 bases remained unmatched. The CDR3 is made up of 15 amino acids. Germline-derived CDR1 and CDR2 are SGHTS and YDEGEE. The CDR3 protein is CASSWAGTGGGEQYF. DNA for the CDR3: TGTGCCAGCAGCTGGGCCGGGACAGGGGGAGGCGAGCAGTACTTC.

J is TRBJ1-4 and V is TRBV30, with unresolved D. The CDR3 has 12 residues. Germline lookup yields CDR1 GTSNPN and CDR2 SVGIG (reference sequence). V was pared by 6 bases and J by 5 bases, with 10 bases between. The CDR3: CACTAPNEKLFF. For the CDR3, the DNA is TGTGCCTGCACAGCTCCAAATGAAAAACTGTTTTTT.

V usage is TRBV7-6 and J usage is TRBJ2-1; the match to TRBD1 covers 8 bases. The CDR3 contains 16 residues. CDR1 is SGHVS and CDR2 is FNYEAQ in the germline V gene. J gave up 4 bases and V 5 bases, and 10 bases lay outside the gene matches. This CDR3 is CASSAATGVNYNEQFF. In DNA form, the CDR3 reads TGTGCCAGCAGCGCCGCGACAGGGGTGAATTACAATGAGCAGTTCTTC.

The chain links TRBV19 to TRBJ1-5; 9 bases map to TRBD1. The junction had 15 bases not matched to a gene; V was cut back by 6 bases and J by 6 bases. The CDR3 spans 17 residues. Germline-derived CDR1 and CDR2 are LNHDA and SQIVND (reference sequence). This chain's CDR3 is CASSRTRDRVIPQPQHF. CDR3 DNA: TGTGCCAGTAGCCGAACCCGGGACAGGGTAATCCCTCAGCCCCAGCATTTT.

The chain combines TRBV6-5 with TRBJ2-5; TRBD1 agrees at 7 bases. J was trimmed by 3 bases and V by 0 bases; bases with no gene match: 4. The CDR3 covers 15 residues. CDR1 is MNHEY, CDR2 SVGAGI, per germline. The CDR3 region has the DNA TGTGCCAGCAGTTACTCGACAGGGAAAAAAGAGACCCAGTACTTC. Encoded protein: CASSYSTGKKETQYF.

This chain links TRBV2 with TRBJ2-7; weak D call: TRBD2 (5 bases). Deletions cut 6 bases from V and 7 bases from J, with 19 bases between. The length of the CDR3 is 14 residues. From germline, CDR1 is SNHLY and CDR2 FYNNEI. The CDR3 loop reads CASSQARGSGEQYF. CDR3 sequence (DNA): TGTGCCAGCAGCCAGGCACGGGGTTCGGGGGAGCAGTACTTC. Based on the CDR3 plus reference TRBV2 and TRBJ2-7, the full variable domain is EPEVTQTPSHQVTQMGQEVILRCVPISNHLYFYWYRQILGQKVEFLVSFYNNEISEKSEIFDDQFSVERPDGSNFTLKIRSTKLEDSAMYFCASSQARGSGEQYFGPGTRLTVT.

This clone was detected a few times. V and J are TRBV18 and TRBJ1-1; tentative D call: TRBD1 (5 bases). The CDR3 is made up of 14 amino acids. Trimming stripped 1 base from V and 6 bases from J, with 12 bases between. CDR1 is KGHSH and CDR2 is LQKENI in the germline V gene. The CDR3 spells CASSPQGPRAEAFF. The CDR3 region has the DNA TGTGCCAGCTCACCACAGGGGCCAAGGGCTGAAGCTTTCTTT. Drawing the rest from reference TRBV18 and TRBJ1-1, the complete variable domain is NAGVMQNPRHLVRRRGQEARLRCSPMKGHSHVYWYRQLPEEGLKFMVYLQKENIIDESGMPKERFSAEFPKEGPSILRIQQVVRGDSAAYFCASSPQGPRAEAFFGQGTRLTVV.

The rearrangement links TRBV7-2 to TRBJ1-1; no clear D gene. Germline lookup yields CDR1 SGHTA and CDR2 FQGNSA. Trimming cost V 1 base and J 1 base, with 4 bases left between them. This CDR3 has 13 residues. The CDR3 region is CASSLERNTEAFF. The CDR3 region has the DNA TGTGCCAGCAGCTTAGAGCGGAACACTGAAGCTTTCTTT.

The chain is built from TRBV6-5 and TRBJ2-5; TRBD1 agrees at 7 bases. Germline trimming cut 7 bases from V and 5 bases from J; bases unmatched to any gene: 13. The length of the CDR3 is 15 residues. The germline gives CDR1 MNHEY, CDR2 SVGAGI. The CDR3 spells CASITVGQAYETQYF. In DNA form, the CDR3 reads TGTGCCAGCATTACGGTAGGACAGGCTTACGAGACCCAGTACTTC.

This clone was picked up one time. CDR3 loop: CASSYPRQGGAFF. The DNA for the CDR3 is TGTGCCAGCAGTTACCCCAGACAGGGAGGAGCTTTCTTT. The chain uses TRBV6-6 and TRBJ1-1; TRBD1 matches 7 bases. CDR3 length: 13 amino acids. Germline V gene data show CDR1 as MNHNY and CDR2 as SVGAGI (reference sequence). With 2 bases clipped from V and 10 bases from J, the junction kept 7 bases outside the gene matches.

The chain's CDR3 is CASSTGTGGNEQFF. The CDR3 DNA follows: TGTGCCAGCAGCACCGGGACAGGGGGTAATGAGCAGTTCTTC. This chain links TRBV9 with TRBJ2-1, with TRBD1 identical over 11 bases. There are 14 residues in the CDR3. Germline loops: CDR1 SGDLS, CDR2 YYNGEE. V was pared by 4 bases and J by 7 bases, with 4 bases of the junction left unmatched.

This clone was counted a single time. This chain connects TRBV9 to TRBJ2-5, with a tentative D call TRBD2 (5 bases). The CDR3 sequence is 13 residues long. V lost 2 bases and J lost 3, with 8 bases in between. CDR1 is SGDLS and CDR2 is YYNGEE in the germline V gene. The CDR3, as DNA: TGTGCCAGCAGCGTCCCCGGGGAAGAGACCCAGTACTTC. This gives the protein CASSVPGEETQYF.

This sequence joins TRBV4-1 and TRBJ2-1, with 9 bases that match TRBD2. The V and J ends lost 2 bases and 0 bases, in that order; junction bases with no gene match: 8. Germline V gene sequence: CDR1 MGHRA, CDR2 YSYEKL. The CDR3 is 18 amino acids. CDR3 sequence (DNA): TGCGCCAGCAGCCAATTAAGCGGGAGGACTAGCTCCTACAATGAGCAGTTCTTC. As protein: CASSQLSGRTSSYNEQFF.

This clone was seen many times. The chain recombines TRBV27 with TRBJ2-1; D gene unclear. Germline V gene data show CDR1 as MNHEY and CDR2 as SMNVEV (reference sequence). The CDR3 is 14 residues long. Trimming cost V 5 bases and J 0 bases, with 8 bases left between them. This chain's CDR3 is CASSTMSSYNEQFF. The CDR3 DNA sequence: TGTGCCAGCAGTACGATGAGCTCCTACAATGAGCAGTTCTTC.

As DNA, the CDR3 is TGTGCCTCCCACAGGGATCCGAATTCACCCCTCCACTTT. This translates into CASHRDPNSPLHF. The chain uses TRBV30 and TRBJ1-6, with D perhaps matching TRBD1 (6 bases). Germline V gene data show CDR1 as GTSNPN and CDR2 as SVGIG (reference sequence). This CDR3 is 13 amino acids long. With 7 bases removed from V and 7 bases from J, the gap between germline ends came to 14 bases.

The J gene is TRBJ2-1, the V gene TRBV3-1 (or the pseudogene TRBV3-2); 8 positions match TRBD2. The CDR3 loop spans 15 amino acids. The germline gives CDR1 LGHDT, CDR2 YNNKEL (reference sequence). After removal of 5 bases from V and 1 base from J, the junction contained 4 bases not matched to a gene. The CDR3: CASSMGGGSYNEQFF. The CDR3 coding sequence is TGTGCCAGCAGCATGGGCGGGGGGTCCTACAATGAGCAGTTCTTC.

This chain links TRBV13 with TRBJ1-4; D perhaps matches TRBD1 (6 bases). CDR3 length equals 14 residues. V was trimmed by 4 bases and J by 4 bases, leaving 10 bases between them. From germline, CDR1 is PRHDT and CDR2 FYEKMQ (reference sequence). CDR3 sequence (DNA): TGTGCCAGCAGCTGGGACAAAAATAATGAAAAACTGTTTTTT. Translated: CASSWDKNNEKLFF.

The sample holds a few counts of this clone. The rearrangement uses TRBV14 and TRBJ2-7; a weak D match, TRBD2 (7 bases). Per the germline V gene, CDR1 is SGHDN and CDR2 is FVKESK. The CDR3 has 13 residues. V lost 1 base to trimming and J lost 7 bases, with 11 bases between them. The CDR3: CASSQVEGGEQYF. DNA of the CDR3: TGTGCCAGCAGCCAAGTTGAGGGGGGGGAGCAGTACTTC. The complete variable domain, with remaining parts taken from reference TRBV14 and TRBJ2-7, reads EAGVTQFPSHSVIEKGQTVTLRCDPISGHDNLYWYRRVMGKEIKFLLHFVKESKQDESGMPNNRFLAERTGGTYSTLKVQPAELEDSGVYFCASSQVEGGEQYFGPGTRLTVT.

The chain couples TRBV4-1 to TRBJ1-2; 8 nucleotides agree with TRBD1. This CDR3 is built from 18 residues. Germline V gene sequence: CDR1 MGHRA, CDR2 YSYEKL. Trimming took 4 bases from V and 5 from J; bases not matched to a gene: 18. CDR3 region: CASSPDRASYALKYGYTF. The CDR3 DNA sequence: TGCGCCAGCAGCCCGGACAGGGCCAGTTATGCTCTAAAATATGGCTACACCTTC.

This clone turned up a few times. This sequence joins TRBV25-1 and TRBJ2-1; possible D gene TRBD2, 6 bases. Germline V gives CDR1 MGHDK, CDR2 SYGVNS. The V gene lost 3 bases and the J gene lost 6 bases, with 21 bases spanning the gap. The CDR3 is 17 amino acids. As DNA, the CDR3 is TGTGCCAGCAGTGAGCCCACCGGGACTGGGGTCGGCAATGAGCAGTTCTTC. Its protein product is CASSEPTGTGVGNEQFF.